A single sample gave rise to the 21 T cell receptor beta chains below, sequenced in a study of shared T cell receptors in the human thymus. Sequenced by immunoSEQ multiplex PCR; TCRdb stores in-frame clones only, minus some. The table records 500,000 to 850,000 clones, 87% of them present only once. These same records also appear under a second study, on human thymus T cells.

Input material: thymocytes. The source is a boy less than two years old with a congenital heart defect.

CDR3 in amino acids: CASSLDPLAASYEQYF. The CDR3 DNA follows: TGTGCCAGCAGCTTAGATCCCCTAGCGGCCTCCTACGAGCAGTACTTC. J is TRBJ2-7 and V is TRBV11-2; 7 positions agree with TRBD2. CDR1 and CDR2 (germline): SGHAT, FQNNGV. The junction had 5 bases not matched to a gene; V was cut back by 0 bases and J by 0 bases. The CDR3 contains 16 residues.

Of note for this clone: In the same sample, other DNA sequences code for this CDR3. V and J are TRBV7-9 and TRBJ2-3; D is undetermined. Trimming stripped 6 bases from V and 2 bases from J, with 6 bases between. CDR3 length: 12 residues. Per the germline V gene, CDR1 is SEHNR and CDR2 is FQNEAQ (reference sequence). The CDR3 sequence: CASSLSTDTQYF. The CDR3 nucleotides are TGTGCCAGCAGTCTTTCCACAGATACGCAGTATTTT. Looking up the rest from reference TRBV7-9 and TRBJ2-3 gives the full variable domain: DTGVSQNPRHKITKRGQNVTFRCDPISEHNRLYWYRQTLGQGPEFLTYFQNEAQLEKSRLLSDRFSAERPKGSFSTLEIQRTEQGDSAMYLCASSLSTDTQYFGPGTRLTVL.

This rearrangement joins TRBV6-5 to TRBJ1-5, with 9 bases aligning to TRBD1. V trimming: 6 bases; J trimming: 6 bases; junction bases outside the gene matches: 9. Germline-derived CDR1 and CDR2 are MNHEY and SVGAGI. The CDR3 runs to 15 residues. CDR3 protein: CASSKKGTGFQPQHF. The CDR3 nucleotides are TGTGCCAGCAGCAAAAAGGGGACAGGGTTTCAGCCCCAGCATTTT.

CDR3 sequence (DNA): TGTGCCAGCAGTCGGCGGAGAGGGGGCGAGGATTCACCCCTCCACTTT. Its protein is CASSRRRGGEDSPLHF. V gene TRBV2 combines with J gene TRBJ1-6, with 7 bases fitting TRBD1. With V trimmed by 5 bases and J by 8 bases, 12 bases remained unmatched. Germline V CDR1 and CDR2: SNHLY, FYNNEI. The CDR3 is made up of 16 amino acids.

The CDR3 DNA follows: TGTGCCAGCAGTTTTGGCCAGGTGCAGTACTTC. Amino acid sequence: CASSFGQVQYF. The chain carries TRBV28 and TRBJ2-7; D ambiguous. The V gene's germline CDR1 is MDHEN and CDR2 SYDVKM. The CDR3 has 11 residues. Trimming stripped 3 bases from V and 9 bases from J, with 9 bases between. The full variable domain, its missing parts supplied by reference TRBV28 and TRBJ2-7, is DVKVTQSSRYLVKRTGEKVFLECVQDMDHENMFWYRQDPGLGLRLIYFSYDVKMKEKGDIPEGYSVSREKKERFSLILESASTNQTSMYLCASSFGQVQYFGPGTRLTVT.

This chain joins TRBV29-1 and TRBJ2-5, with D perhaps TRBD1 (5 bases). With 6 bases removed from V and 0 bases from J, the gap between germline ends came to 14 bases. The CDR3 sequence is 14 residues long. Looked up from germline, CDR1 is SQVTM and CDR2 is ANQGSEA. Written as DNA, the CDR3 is TGCAGCGTGGACCGACAGCACCACCAAGAGACCCAGTACTTC. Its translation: CSVDRQHHQETQYF. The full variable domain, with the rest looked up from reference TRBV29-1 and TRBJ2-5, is SAVISQKPSRDICQRGTSLTIQCQVDSQVTMMFWYRQQPGQSLTLIATANQGSEATYESGFVIDKFPISRPNLTFSTLTVSNMSPEDSSIYLCSVDRQHHQETQYFGPGTRLLVL.

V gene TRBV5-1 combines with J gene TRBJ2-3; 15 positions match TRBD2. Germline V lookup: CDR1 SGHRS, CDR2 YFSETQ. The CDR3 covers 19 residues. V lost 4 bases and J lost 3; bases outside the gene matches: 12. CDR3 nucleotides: TGCGCCAGCAGCCACTCGGGACTAGCGGGGGGCGCCAAGACAGATACGCAGTATTTT. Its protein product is CASSHSGLAGGAKTDTQYF. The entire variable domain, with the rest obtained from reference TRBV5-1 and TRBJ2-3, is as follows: KAGVTQTPRYLIKTRGQQVTLSCSPISGHRSVSWYQQTPGQGLQFLFEYFSETQRNKGNFPGRFSGRQFSNSRSEMNVSTLELGDSALYLCASSHSGLAGGAKTDTQYFGPGTRLTVL.

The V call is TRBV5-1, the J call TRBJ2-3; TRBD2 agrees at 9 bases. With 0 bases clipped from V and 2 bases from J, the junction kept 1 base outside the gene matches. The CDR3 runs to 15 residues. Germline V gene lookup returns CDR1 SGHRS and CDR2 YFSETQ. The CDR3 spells CASSLASGNTDTQYF. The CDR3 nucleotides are TGCGCCAGCAGCTTGGCTAGCGGGAACACAGATACGCAGTATTTT.

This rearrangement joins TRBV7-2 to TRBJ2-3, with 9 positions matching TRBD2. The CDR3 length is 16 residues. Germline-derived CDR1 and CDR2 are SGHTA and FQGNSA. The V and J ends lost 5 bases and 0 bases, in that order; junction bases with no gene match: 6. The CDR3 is CASSRTRGGSTDTQYF. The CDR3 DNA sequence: TGTGCCAGCAGCCGAACGCGGGGGGGAAGCACAGATACGCAGTATTTT.

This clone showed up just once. The CDR3 sequence is CASSAPPGTPGNTIYF. The CDR3 coding sequence is TGTGCCAGCAGCGCCCCCCCAGGGACTCCTGGAAACACCATATATTTT. This chain connects TRBV9 to TRBJ1-3, with D maybe TRBD1 (5 bases). CDR1 is SGDLS, CDR2 YYNGEE, per germline. The CDR3 contains 16 residues. Trimming took off 3 bases at V and 2 bases at J, with 15 bases between the two ends.

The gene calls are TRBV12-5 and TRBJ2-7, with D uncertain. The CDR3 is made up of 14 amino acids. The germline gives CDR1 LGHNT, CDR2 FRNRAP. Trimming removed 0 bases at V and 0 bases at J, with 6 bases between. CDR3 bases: TGTGCTAGTGGTTTGGTACCTAGCTCCTACGAGCAGTACTTC. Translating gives CASGLVPSSYEQYF.

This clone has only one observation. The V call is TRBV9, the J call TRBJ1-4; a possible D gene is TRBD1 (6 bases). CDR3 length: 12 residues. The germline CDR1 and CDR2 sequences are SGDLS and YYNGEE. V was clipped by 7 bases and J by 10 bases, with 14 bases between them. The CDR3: CASGGGEGKLFF. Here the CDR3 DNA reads TGTGCCAGCGGGGGGGGCGAGGGAAAACTGTTTTTT.

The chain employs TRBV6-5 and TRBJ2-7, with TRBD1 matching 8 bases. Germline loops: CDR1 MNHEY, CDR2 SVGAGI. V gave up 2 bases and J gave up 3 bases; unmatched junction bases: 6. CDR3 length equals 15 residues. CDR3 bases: TGTGCCAGCAGTTACGGTCAGGGGGCCGACTACGAGCAGTACTTC. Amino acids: CASSYGQGADYEQYF.

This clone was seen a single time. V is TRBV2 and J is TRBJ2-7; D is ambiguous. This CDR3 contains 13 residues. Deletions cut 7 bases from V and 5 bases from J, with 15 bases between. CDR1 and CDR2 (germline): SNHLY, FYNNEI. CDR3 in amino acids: CASTDIFSDEQYF. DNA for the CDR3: TGTGCCAGCACAGACATCTTTAGTGACGAGCAGTACTTC.

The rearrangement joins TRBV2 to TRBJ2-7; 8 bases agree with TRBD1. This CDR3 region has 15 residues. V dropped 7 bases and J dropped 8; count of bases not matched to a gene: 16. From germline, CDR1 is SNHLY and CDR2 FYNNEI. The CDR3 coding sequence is TGTGCCAGCATTCAGGGGGCAGACGGACCCGGGCAGCAGTACTTC. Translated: CASIQGADGPGQQYF.

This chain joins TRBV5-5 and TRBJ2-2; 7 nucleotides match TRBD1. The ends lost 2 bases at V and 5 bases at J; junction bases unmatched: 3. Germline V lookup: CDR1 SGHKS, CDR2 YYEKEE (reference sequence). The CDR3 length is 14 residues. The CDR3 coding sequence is TGTGCCAGCAGCTTATACAGGGGAACCGGGGAGCTGTTTTTT. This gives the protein CASSLYRGTGELFF.

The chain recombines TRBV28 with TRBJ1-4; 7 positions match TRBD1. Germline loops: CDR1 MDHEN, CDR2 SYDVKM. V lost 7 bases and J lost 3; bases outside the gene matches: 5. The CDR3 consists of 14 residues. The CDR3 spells CASKRGPANEKLFF. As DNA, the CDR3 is TGTGCCAGCAAAAGGGGGCCAGCTAATGAAAAACTGTTTTTT.

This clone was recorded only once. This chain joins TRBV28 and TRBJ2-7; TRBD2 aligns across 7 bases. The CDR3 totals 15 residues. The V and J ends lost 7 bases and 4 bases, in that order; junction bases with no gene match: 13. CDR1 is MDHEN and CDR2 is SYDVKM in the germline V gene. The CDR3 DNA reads TGTGCCAGCACCTGGGGAGGGACCCACTGGTACGAGCAGTACTTC. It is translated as CASTWGGTHWYEQYF.

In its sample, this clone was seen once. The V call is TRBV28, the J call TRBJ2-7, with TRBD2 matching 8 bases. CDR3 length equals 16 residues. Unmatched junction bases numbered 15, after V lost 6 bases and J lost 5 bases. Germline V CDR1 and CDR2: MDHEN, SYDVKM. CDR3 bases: TGTGCCAGCAGACCCGTACAAGCGGGGGAAACGGACGAGCAGTACTTC. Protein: CASRPVQAGETDEQYF. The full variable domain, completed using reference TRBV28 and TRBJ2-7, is DVKVTQSSRYLVKRTGEKVFLECVQDMDHENMFWYRQDPGLGLRLIYFSYDVKMKEKGDIPEGYSVSREKKERFSLILESASTNQTSMYLCASRPVQAGETDEQYFGPGTRLTVT.

CDR3 nucleotides: TGCGCCAGCAGCTTGGCCTACGTCGACGACTTTTCCTACGAGCAGTACTTC. Translated, it gives CASSLAYVDDFSYEQYF. The J gene is TRBJ2-7, the V gene TRBV5-1; D not resolved. This CDR3 contains 17 residues. Per germline, CDR1 SGHRS and CDR2 YFSETQ. Trimming took off 0 bases at V and 1 base at J, with 17 bases between the two ends.

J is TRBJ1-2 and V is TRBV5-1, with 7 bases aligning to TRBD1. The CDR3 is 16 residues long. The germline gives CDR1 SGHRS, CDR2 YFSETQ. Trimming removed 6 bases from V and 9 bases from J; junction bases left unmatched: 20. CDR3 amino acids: CASTLYRGTGEDRYTF. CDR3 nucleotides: TGCGCCAGCACCCTCTACCGGGGTACAGGGGAGGATCGCTACACCTTC.